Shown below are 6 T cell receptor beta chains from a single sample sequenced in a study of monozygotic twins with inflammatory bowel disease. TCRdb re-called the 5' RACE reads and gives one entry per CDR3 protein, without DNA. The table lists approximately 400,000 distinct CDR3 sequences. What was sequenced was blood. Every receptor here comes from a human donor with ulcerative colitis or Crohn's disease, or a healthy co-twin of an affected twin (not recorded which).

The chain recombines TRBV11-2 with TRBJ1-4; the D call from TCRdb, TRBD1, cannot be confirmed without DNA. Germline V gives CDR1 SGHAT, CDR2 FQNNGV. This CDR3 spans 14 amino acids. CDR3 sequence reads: CASSLGGTSEKLFF.

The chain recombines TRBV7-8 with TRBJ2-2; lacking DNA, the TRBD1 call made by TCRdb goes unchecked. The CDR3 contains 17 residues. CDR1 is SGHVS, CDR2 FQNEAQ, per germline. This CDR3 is CASSAFLRDANTGELFF.

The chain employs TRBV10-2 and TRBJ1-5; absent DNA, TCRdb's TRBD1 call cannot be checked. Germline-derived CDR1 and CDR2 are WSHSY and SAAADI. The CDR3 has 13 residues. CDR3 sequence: CASRRQGNQPQHF.

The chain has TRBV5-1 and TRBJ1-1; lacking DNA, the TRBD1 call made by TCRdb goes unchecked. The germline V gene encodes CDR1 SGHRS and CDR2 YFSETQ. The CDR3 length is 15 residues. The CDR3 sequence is CASTRQPGFDTEAFF.

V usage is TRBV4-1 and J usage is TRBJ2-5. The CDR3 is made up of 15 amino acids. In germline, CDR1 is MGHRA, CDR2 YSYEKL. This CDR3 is CASSQGWGGQETQYF.

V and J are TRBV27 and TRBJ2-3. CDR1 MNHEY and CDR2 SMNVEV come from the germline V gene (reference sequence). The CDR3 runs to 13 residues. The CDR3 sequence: CASSLRRMDTQYF.